This TCR beta chain was observed in a study of radiotherapy plus CTLA-4 blockade in lung cancer. The CDR3 is made up of 14 amino acids. The germline gives CDR1 MNHEY, CDR2 SVGAGI. V gave up 2 bases and J gave up 0 bases, with 5 bases separating them. The table came from immunoSEQ multiplex PCR; TCRdb's copy has only in-frame clones and leaves some out. Counted here are around 110,000 clones, about 80% occurring once; the ten biggest clones make up 3% to 4%. The V and J genes are TRBV6-5 and TRBJ1-5; D is undetermined. This clonotype originated in a human donor with non-small cell lung cancer that progressed on radiotherapy plus ipilimumab. Some clones in this sample may be carry-over from other donors' samples. Sequenced material: peripheral blood, taken from a patient treated with radiotherapy plus ipilimumab. CDR3 nucleotide sequence: TGTGCCAGCAGTTACCGAGATAGCAATCAGCCCCAGCATTTT. Its translation: CASSYRDSNQPQHF.